Presented here are 4 T cell receptor beta chains from one specimen sequenced in a study of cytomegalovirus exposure and HLA in healthy donors. Generated by immunoSEQ multiplex PCR, the TCRdb table keeps only in-frame clones and is missing some. The sample records 110,000 or so clones, 85% to 90% being singletons. Sequencing was performed on PBMCs. These receptors were taken from a woman aged 30 to 39 in good health and CMV-seronegative.

V gene TRBV19 combines with J gene TRBJ2-1; possible D gene TRBD1, 5 bases. Trimming pared 4 bases from V and 0 bases from J, leaving 10 bases between. CDR1 and CDR2 from the germline V gene are LNHDA and SQIVND (reference sequence). There are 15 residues in the CDR3. CDR3 sequence: CASSTRQTSYNEQFF. CDR3 bases: TGTGCCAGTAGTACAAGACAGACCTCCTACAATGAGCAGTTCTTC.

The rearrangement links TRBV9 to TRBJ1-2; 7 bases are shared with TRBD1. This CDR3 region has 14 residues. V was pared by 4 bases and J by 7 bases, with 10 bases of the junction left unmatched. Germline V gene data show CDR1 as SGDLS and CDR2 as YYNGEE. The DNA for the CDR3 is TGTGCCAGCAGCCCAGACAGGGCAAGGCGTGGCTACACCTTC. It encodes CASSPDRARRGYTF.

The V call is TRBV6-1, the J call TRBJ1-6, with TRBD1 as a possible D gene (5 bases). The CDR3 spans 14 residues. V gave up 6 bases and J gave up 7 bases, with 13 bases separating them. CDR1 is MNHNS and CDR2 is SASEGT in the germline V gene. CDR3 coding DNA: TGTGCCAGCAGCGGATGGGGGGGGAATTCACCCCTCCACTTT. Its protein is CASSGWGGNSPLHF.

This clone appeared once. This chain uses TRBV6-1 with TRBJ1-6; D not certain. Germline CDR1 is MNHNS and CDR2 is SASEGT. This CDR3 is 15 amino acids long. Trimming removed 5 bases at V and 6 bases at J, with 14 bases between. CDR3 sequence: CASSPGAVFNSPLHF. The CDR3 nucleotides read TGTGCCAGCAGTCCCGGAGCAGTCTTTAATTCACCCCTCCACTTT.